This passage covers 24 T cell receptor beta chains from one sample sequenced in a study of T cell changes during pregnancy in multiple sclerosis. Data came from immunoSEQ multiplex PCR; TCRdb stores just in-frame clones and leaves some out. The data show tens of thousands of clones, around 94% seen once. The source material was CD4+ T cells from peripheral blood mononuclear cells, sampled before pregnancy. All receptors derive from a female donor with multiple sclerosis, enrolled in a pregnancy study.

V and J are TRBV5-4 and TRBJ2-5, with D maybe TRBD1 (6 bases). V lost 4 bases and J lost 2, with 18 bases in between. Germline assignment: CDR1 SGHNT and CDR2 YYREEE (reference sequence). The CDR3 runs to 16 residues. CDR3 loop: CASSRSWGQGQETQYF. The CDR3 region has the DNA TGTGCCAGCAGCCGCTCTTGGGGGCAGGGACAAGAGACCCAGTACTTC.

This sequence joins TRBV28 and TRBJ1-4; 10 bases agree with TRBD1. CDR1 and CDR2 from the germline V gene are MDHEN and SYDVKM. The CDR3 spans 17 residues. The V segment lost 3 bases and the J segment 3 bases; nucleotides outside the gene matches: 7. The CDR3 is CASSFSGTGVANEKLFF. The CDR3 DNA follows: TGTGCCAGCAGTTTTTCCGGGACAGGGGTGGCTAATGAAAAACTGTTTTTT.

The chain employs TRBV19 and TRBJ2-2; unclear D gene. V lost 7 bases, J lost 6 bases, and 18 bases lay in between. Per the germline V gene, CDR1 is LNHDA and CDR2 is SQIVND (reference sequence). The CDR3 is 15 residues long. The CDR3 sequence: CASTSDGGYPGELFF. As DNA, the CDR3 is TGTGCCAGTACCTCAGATGGCGGATACCCCGGGGAGCTGTTTTTT.

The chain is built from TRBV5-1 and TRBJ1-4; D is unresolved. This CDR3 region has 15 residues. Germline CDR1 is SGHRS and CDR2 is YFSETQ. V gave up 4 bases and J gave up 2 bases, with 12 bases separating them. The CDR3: CASSRGPPTNEKLFF. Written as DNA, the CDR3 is TGCGCCAGCAGCCGTGGCCCCCCGACTAATGAAAAACTGTTTTTT.

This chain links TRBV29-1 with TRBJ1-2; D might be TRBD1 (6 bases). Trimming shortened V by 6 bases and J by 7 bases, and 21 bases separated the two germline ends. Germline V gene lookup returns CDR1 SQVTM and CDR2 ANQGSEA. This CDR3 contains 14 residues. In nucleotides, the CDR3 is TGCAGCGTGCTGAAACTAGGACAGACCGGTGGCTACACCTTC. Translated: CSVLKLGQTGGYTF.

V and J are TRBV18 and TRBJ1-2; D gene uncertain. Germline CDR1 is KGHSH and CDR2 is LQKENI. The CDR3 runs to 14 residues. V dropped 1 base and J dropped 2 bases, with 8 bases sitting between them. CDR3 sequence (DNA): TGTGCCAGCTCACCACTCCGGGAGAACTATGGCTACACCTTC. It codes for CASSPLRENYGYTF. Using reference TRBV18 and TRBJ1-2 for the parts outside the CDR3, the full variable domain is NAGVMQNPRHLVRRRGQEARLRCSPMKGHSHVYWYRQLPEEGLKFMVYLQKENIIDESGMPKERFSAEFPKEGPSILRIQQVVRGDSAAYFCASSPLRENYGYTFGSGTRLTVV.

CDR3 sequence reads: CASIGPRGQGSGYTF. CDR3 bases: TGTGCCAGCATAGGACCCCGGGGACAGGGGTCTGGCTACACCTTC. The V gene is TRBV7-9, the J gene TRBJ1-2, with TRBD1 matching over 10 bases. The CDR3 is 15 residues long. Trimming took 7 bases from V and 7 from J; bases not matched to a gene: 12. CDR1 and CDR2 (germline): SEHNR, FQNEAQ (reference sequence).

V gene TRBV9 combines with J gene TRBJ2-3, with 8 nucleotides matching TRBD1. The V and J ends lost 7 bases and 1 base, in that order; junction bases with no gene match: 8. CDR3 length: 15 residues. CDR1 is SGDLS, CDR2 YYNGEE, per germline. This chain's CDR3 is CASALPGQGTDTQYF. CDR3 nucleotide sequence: TGTGCCAGCGCCTTACCGGGACAGGGCACAGATACGCAGTATTTT. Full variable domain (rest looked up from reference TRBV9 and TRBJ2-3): DSGVTQTPKHLITATGQRVTLRCSPRSGDLSVYWYQQSLDQGLQFLIQYYNGEERAKGNILERFSAQQFPDLHSELNLSSLELGDSALYFCASALPGQGTDTQYFGPGTRLTVL.

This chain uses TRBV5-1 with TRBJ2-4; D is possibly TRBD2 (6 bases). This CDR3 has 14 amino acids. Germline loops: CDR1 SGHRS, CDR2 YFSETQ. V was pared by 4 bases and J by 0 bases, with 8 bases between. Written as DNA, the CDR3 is TGCGCCAGCAGCCCGGGACTAGCCAAAAACATTCAGTACTTC. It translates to CASSPGLAKNIQYF.

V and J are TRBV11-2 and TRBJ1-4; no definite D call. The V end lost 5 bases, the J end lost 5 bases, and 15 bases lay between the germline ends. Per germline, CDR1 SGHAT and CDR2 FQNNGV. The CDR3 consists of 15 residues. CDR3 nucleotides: TGTGCCAGCAGCCGCGCGGCGGGCAGGAATGAAAAACTGTTTTTT. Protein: CASSRAAGRNEKLFF.

The chain's CDR3 is CASRMLWPGGSEQYF. The CDR3 DNA is TGTGCCAGTAGGATGTTATGGCCGGGAGGCAGCGAGCAGTACTTC. The V call is TRBV19, the J call TRBJ2-7, with TRBD2 matching over 7 bases. After removal of 6 bases from V and 6 bases from J, the junction contained 14 bases not matched to a gene. CDR1 LNHDA and CDR2 SQIVND come from the germline V gene (reference sequence). The CDR3 loop spans 15 amino acids.

CDR3 bases: TGTGCCAGCAGCCGGAGACAGGAAGAGACCCAGTACTTC. Translating gives CASSRRQEETQYF. The chain uses TRBV11-1 and TRBJ2-5; D possibly corresponds to TRBD1 (6 bases). Trimming shortened V by 5 bases and J by 3 bases, and 10 bases separated the two germline ends. Germline CDR1 and CDR2: SGHAT and FQDESV (reference sequence). The CDR3 has 13 residues.

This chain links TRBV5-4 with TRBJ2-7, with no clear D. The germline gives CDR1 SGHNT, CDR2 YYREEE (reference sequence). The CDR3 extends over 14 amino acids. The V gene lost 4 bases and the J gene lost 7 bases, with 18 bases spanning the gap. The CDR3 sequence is CASSQGADPREQYF. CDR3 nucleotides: TGTGCCAGCAGCCAAGGAGCTGATCCTAGGGAGCAGTACTTC.

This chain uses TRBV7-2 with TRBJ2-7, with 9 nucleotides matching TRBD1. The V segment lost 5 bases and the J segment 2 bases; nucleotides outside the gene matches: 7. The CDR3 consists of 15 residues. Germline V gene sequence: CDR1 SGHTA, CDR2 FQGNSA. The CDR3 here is CASSARDRAAYEQYF. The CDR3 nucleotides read TGTGCCAGCAGCGCCCGGGACAGGGCTGCCTACGAGCAGTACTTC.

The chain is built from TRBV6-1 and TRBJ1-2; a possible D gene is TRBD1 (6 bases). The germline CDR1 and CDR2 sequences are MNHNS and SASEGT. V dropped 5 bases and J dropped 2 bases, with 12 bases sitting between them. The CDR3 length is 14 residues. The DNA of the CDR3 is TGTGCCAGCAGTCCCGGGGGGGCCAACTATGGCTACACCTTC. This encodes CASSPGGANYGYTF.

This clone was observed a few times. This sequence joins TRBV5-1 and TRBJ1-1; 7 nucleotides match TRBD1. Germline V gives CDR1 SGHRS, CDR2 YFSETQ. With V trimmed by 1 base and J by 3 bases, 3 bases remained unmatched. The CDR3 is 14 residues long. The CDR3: CASSLTGVHTEAFF. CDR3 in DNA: TGCGCCAGCAGCTTGACAGGGGTGCACACTGAAGCTTTCTTT.

CDR3 DNA: TGCAGCGTTGTACCGGGAGCTTCCTACGAGCAGTACTTC. It encodes CSVVPGASYEQYF. The chain is built from TRBV29-1 and TRBJ2-7, with D possibly being TRBD2 (6 bases). This CDR3 contains 13 residues. CDR1 is SQVTM, CDR2 ANQGSEA, per germline. The V and J ends lost 4 bases and 1 base respectively, with 11 bases between them.

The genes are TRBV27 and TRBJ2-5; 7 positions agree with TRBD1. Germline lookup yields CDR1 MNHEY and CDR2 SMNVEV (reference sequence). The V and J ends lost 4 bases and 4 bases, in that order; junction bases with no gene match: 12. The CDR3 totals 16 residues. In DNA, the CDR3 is TGTGCCAGCAGTTACGGACAGGTTGGGCTGAGAGAGACCCAGTACTTC. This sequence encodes CASSYGQVGLRETQYF.

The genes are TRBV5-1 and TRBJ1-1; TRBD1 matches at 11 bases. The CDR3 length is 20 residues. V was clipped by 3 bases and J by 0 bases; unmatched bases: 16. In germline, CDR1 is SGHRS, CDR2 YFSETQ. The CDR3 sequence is CASSWGIGTGGSFVNTEAFF. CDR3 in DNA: TGCGCCAGCAGCTGGGGAATCGGGACAGGGGGTTCGTTTGTGAACACTGAAGCTTTCTTT. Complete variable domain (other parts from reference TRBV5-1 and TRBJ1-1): KAGVTQTPRYLIKTRGQQVTLSCSPISGHRSVSWYQQTPGQGLQFLFEYFSETQRNKGNFPGRFSGRQFSNSRSEMNVSTLELGDSALYLCASSWGIGTGGSFVNTEAFFGQGTRLTVV.

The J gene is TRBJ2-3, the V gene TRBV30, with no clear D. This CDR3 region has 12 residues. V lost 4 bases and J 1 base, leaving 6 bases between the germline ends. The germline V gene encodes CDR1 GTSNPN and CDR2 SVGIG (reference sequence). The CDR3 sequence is CAWNIRTDTQYF. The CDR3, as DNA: TGTGCCTGGAATATTCGCACAGATACGCAGTATTTT.

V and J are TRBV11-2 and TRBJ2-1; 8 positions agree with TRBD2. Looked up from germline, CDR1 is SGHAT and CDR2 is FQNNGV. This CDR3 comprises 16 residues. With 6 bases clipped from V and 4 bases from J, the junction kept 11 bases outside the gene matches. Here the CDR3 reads CASRTILADIYNEQFF. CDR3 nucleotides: TGTGCCAGCAGGACCATACTAGCGGATATTTACAATGAGCAGTTCTTC.

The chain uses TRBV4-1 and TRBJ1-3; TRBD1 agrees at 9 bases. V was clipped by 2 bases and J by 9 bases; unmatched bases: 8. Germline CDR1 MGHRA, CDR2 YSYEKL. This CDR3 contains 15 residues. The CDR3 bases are TGCGCCAGCAGCCAAACAGGGGGCCCTTTGGGCACCATATATTTT. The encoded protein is CASSQTGGPLGTIYF.

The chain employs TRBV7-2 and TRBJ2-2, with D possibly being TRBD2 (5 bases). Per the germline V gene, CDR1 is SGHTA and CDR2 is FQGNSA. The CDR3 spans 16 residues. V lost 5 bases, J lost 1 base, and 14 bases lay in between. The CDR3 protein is CASSPGGGLNTGELFF. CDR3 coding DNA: TGTGCCAGCAGCCCCGGAGGTGGGTTGAACACCGGGGAGCTGTTTTTT.

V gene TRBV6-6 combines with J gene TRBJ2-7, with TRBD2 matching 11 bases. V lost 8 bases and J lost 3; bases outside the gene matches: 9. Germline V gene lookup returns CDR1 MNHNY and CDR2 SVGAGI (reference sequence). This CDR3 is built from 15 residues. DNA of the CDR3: TGTGCCAGCTCCGAGGGAACTAGCGGGGGCTACGAGCAGTACTTC. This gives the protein CASSEGTSGGYEQYF.